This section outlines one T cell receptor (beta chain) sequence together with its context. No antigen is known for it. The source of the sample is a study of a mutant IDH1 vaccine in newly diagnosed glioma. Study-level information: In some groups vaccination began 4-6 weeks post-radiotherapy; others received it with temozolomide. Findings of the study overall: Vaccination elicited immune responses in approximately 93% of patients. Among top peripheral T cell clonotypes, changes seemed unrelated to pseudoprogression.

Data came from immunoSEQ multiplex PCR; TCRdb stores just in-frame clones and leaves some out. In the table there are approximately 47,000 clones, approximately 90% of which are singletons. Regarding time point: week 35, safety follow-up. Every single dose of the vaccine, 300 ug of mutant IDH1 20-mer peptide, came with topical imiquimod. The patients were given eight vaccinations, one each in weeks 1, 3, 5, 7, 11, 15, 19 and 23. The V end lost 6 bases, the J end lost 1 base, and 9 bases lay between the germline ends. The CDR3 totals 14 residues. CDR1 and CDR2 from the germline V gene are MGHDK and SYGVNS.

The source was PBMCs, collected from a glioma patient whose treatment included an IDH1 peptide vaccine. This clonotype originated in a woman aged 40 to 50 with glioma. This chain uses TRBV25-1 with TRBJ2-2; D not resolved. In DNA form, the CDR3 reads TGTGCCAGCAGGAGAACACTGAACACCGGGGAGCTGTTTTTT. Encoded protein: CASRRTLNTGELFF. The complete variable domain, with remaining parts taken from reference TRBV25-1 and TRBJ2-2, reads EADIYQTPRYLVIGTGKKITLECSQTMGHDKMYWYQQDPGMELHLIHYSYGVNSTEKGDLSSESTVSRIRTEHFPLTLESARPSHTSQYLCASRRTLNTGELFFGEGSRLTVL.